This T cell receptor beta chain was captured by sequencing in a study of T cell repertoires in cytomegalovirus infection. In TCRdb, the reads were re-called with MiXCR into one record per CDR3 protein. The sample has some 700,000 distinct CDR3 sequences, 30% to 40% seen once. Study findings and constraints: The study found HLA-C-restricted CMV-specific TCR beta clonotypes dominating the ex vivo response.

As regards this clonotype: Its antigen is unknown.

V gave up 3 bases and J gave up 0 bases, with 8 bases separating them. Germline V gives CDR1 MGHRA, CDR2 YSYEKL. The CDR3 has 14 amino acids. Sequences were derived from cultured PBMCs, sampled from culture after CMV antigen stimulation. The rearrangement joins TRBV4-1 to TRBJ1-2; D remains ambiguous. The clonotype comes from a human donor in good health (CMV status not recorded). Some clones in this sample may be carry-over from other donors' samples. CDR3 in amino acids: CASSHPGANYGYTF. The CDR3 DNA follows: TGCGCCAGCAGCCACCCCGGGGCTAACTATGGCTACACCTTC.